This TCR beta chain stems from a study of PD-1 blockade in mismatch repair-deficient tumors. Time point meaning: approximately 10-day in vitro stimulation with candidate neoantigen peptide 2. CDR1 and CDR2 (germline): SGHVS, FNYEAQ. The CDR3 covers 14 residues. The V end was cut by 2 bases, the J end by 1 base, with 7 bases between. As regards this clone: Antigen unknown.

The protocol was immunoSEQ multiplex PCR, while the TCRdb copy is restricted to in-frame clones and leaves out a portion. The sample has about 10,000 clones; around 88% are singletons. The chain employs TRBV7-6 and TRBJ2-3; D gene uncertain. The material was cells cultured in vitro, obtained from a patient treated with pembrolizumab. The receptor's source is an adult with mismatch repair-deficient cancer. CDR3 sequence reads: CASSLRTGTDTQYF. CDR3 coding DNA: TGTGCCAGCAGCTTAAGGACCGGCACAGATACGCAGTATTTT.